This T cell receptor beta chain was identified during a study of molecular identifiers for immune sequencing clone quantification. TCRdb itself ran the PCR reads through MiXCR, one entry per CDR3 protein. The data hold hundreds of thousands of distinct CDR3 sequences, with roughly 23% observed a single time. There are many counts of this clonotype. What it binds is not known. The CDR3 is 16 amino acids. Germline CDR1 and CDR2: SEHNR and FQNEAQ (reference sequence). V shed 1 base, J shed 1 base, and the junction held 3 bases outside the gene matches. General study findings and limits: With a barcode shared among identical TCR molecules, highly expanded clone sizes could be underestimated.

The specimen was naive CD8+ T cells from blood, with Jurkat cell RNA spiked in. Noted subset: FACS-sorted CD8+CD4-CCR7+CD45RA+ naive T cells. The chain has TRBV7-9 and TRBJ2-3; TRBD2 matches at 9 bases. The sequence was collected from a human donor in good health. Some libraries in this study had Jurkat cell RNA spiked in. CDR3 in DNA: TGTGCCAGCAGCTTAGTTGGCGGGAGGGGCACAGATACGCAGTATTTT. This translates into CASSLVGGRGTDTQYF.